This passage covers 4 T cell receptor beta chains from one sample sequenced in a study of cytomegalovirus exposure and HLA in healthy donors. The PCR ran on 60 Vbeta and 13 Jbeta primers. Data came from immunoSEQ multiplex PCR; TCRdb stores just in-frame clones and leaves some out. The table lists about 89,000 clones, about 80% of them singletons. The sequenced material came from PBMCs. The receptors stem from a male donor in good health and CMV-seronegative.

This clone has a single count. The chain is built from TRBV6-1 and TRBJ2-7; 8 positions agree with TRBD1. The V gene's germline CDR1 is MNHNS and CDR2 SASEGT. J was trimmed by 2 bases and V by 1 base; bases with no gene match: 4. The CDR3 has 15 amino acids. The CDR3 nucleotides are TGTGCCAGCAGTGAAGATACGACAGGGGCCTACGAGCAGTACTTC. Its translation is CASSEDTTGAYEQYF.

The CDR3 nucleotides read TGTGCCAGTAGCCCAGGACTAGCGGGGGGGTACAATGAGCAGTTCTTC. Its translation: CASSPGLAGGYNEQFF. The rearrangement uses TRBV19 and TRBJ2-1, with 15 bases matching TRBD2. Germline lookup yields CDR1 LNHDA and CDR2 SQIVND (reference sequence). The J segment lost 4 bases and the V segment lost 6 bases, leaving 4 bases of the junction unmatched. The length of the CDR3 is 16 residues.

This clone showed up just a few times. The V gene is TRBV6-1, the J gene TRBJ1-5; no firm D call. Trimming pared 0 bases from V and 7 bases from J, leaving 13 bases between. The CDR3 runs 15 residues. Germline assignment: CDR1 MNHNS and CDR2 SASEGT. CDR3 nucleotides: TGTGCCAGCAGTGAAGCGGGAGGGTTGGGACAGCCCCAGCATTTT. Residues: CASSEAGGLGQPQHF.

The chain joins TRBV29-1 to TRBJ2-7, with TRBD1 matching 7 bases. J was trimmed by 5 bases and V by 6 bases; bases with no gene match: 13. CDR1 SQVTM and CDR2 ANQGSEA come from the germline V gene. This CDR3 comprises 14 residues. The CDR3 loop reads CSVITGTELHEQYF. CDR3 DNA: TGCAGCGTCATTACCGGGACAGAACTCCACGAGCAGTACTTC.